This TCR beta chain originates from a study of blood T cell repertoires in COVID-19. Study overall: Whether acute or convalescent, the COVID-19 samples came from the United States, Italy and Spain. Sources were T cells, B-cell-depleted T cells, or PBMCs; the material itself was cDNA or gDNA.

Original data processing: Counts of nucleated cells, estimated from reference gene primer amplification, were obtained. Assay: immunoSEQ multiplex PCR; the TCRdb copy retains only in-frame clones and omits some. V and J calls plus clone size are reproduced from that table; the DNA served to infer D and trimming. The profile shows fewer than 350,000 clones, 70% to 90% of them singletons. CDR3 length: 13 amino acids. CDR1 and CDR2 from the germline V gene are MNHEY and SVGAGI. Trimming shortened V by 5 bases and J by 4 bases, and 11 bases separated the two germline ends. The TCR originated in a woman aged 30 to 39 who had recovered from COVID-19. The sequenced material came from peripheral blood. This rearrangement joins TRBV6-5 to TRBJ1-2; tentatively, D is TRBD1 (5 bases). DNA for the CDR3: TGTGCCAGCAGTATGACAGTTTTCTATGGCTACACCTTC. This sequence encodes CASSMTVFYGYTF.